Following are 27 T cell receptor beta chains from one sample sequenced in a study of blood T cell repertoires in COVID-19. Sequenced by immunoSEQ multiplex PCR; TCRdb stores in-frame clones only, minus some. The profile shows about 260,000 clones, 75% to 90% of them singletons. Sequencing was performed on PBMCs or T cells enriched from blood (not recorded which). Every receptor here comes from a woman in her forties who had been exposed to COVID-19.

CDR3 sequence reads: CASNPSGPDTQYF. CDR3 in DNA: TGTGCCAGCAACCCGTCAGGGCCAGATACGCAGTATTTT. The genes are TRBV12-3 or TRBV12-4 and TRBJ2-3; tentative D call: TRBD1 (5 bases). This CDR3 comprises 13 residues. The V gene lost 7 bases and the J gene lost 4 bases, with 12 bases spanning the gap.

This chain connects TRBV27 to TRBJ1-5; 7 bases line up with TRBD1. The CDR3 has 15 amino acids. With V trimmed by 1 base and J by 2 bases, 2 bases remained unmatched. Germline assignment: CDR1 MNHEY and CDR2 SMNVEV (reference sequence). The CDR3 sequence is CASSLLGGGNQPQHF. The CDR3 nucleotides read TGTGCCAGCAGTTTATTAGGGGGCGGCAATCAGCCCCAGCATTTT.

The CDR3: CASSHSQETQYF. In nucleotides, the CDR3 is TGTGCCAGCAGTCACAGCCAAGAGACCCAGTACTTC. The chain combines TRBV5-6 with TRBJ2-5; D unclear. V was shortened by 5 bases and J by 1 base, with 6 bases between the two germline ends. The V gene's germline CDR1 is SGHDT and CDR2 YYEEEE. The CDR3 extends over 12 amino acids.

The chain uses TRBV3-1 (or the pseudogene TRBV3-2) and TRBJ2-5; 8 bases are shared with TRBD1. Germline CDR1 is LGHDT and CDR2 is YNNKEL (reference sequence). Unmatched junction bases numbered 7, after V lost 4 bases and J lost 6 bases. The CDR3 sequence is 14 residues long. Here the CDR3 reads CASSRRQGRQTQYF. In DNA, the CDR3 is TGTGCCAGCAGCCGCCGACAGGGGAGGCAGACCCAGTACTTC.

The genes are TRBV27 and TRBJ2-2; 14 bases agree with TRBD2. The CDR3 length is 18 residues. The germline CDR1 and CDR2 sequences are MNHEY and SMNVEV (reference sequence). The V gene end was trimmed by 5 bases and the J gene end by 4 bases; junction bases not matched to a gene: 9. Here the CDR3 reads CASSPGTSGRGFTGELFF. The CDR3 DNA follows: TGTGCCAGCAGTCCGGGGACTAGCGGGAGAGGGTTCACCGGGGAGCTGTTTTTT.

In its sample, this clone was seen once. CDR3 DNA: TGCGCCAGCATAGTCCAACGGAACACTGAAGCTTTCTTT. Translation gives CASIVQRNTEAFF. V and J are TRBV23-1 and TRBJ1-1; no clear D gene. TRBV23-1 belongs to the ORF category, with a function that is uncertain. The CDR3 has 13 amino acids. The V and J ends lost 7 bases and 1 base respectively, with 10 bases between them.

The count of this clone is one. The V call is TRBV4-2, the J call TRBJ2-3; 15 nucleotides align to TRBD2. V lost 0 bases, J lost 4 bases, and 5 bases stayed unmatched. The germline CDR1 and CDR2 sequences are LGHNA and YNFKEQ. The CDR3 sequence is 18 residues long. Here the CDR3 DNA reads TGTGCCAGCAGCCAAGATTTGGGACTAGCGGGAGGCGCAGATACGCAGTATTTT. Amino acid sequence: CASSQDLGLAGGADTQYF.

A few counts support this clone. The chain couples TRBV18 to TRBJ1-3; no firm D call. The CDR3 sequence is 15 residues long. V was pared by 3 bases and J by 6 bases, with 15 bases between. CDR1 and CDR2 from the germline V gene are KGHSH and LQKENI. CDR3 nucleotides: TGTGCCAGCTCACCCAAAACGACTATCCCAAACACCATATATTTT. Translating gives CASSPKTTIPNTIYF.

The V gene is TRBV7-2, the J gene TRBJ2-7, with a tentative D call TRBD1 (5 bases). Germline values: CDR1 SGHTA, CDR2 FQGNSA. This CDR3 region has 12 residues. The V and J ends lost 3 bases and 5 bases respectively, with 8 bases between them. The chain's CDR3 is CASSFRADEQYF. DNA for the CDR3: TGTGCCAGCAGCTTCAGGGCGGACGAGCAGTACTTC.

A remark on this clone: This specimen includes other DNA sequences encoding the same CDR3. The CDR3 nucleotides read TGTGCCAGCAGCCTCAGGGGTAGCACAGATACGCAGTATTTT. Encoded protein: CASSLRGSTDTQYF. This sequence joins TRBV7-2 and TRBJ2-3; TRBD1 might be the D (6 bases). Germline V gives CDR1 SGHTA, CDR2 FQGNSA. The CDR3 extends over 14 amino acids. Trimming removed 5 bases at V and 0 bases at J, with 9 bases between.

Written as DNA, the CDR3 is TGTGCCAGCAGCAAAATCGGTGGGGTCGGTGGGACTAGTAACAATGAGCAGTTCTTC. It is translated as CASSKIGGVGGTSNNEQFF. The chain links TRBV7-3 to TRBJ2-1; 8 positions agree with TRBD2. This CDR3 has 19 amino acids. J was trimmed by 5 bases and V by 5 bases; bases with no gene match: 20. Germline lookup yields CDR1 SGHTA and CDR2 FQGTGA.

V gene TRBV19 combines with J gene TRBJ1-2, with TRBD1 matching 10 bases. The CDR3 totals 15 residues. Germline trimming cut 4 bases from V and 5 bases from J; bases unmatched to any gene: 7. The germline gives CDR1 LNHDA, CDR2 SQIVND (reference sequence). The CDR3 coding sequence is TGTGCCAGTAGTACGGGACAGGGGAAACTGTATGGCTACACCTTC. Translating it yields CASSTGQGKLYGYTF. The full variable domain, completed using reference TRBV19 and TRBJ1-2, is DGGITQSPKYLFRKEGQNVTLSCEQNLNHDAMYWYRQDPGQGLRLIYYSQIVNDFQKGDIAEGYSVSREKKESFPLTVTSAQKNPTAFYLCASSTGQGKLYGYTFGSGTRLTVV.

V and J are TRBV5-1 and TRBJ2-5; tentative D call: TRBD2 (6 bases). The V end lost 4 bases, the J end lost 2 bases, and 15 bases lay between the germline ends. CDR1 and CDR2 from the germline V gene are SGHRS and YFSETQ. This CDR3 contains 15 residues. Written as DNA, the CDR3 is TGCGCCAGCAGCCTATCAACCGGGACTCAAGAGACCCAGTACTTC. Protein sequence: CASSLSTGTQETQYF.

The chain is built from TRBV5-8 and TRBJ2-1, with D maybe TRBD2 (6 bases). This CDR3 has 17 residues. Germline V gene lookup returns CDR1 SGHTS and CDR2 YDEGEE. Between the trimmed V and J ends, which lost 4 bases and 7 bases, there was a span of 24 bases. The chain's CDR3 is CASSRLKLARGGNEQFF. The CDR3, as DNA: TGTGCCAGCAGCCGCCTGAAACTAGCCCGAGGAGGGAATGAGCAGTTCTTC.

The J gene is TRBJ2-7, the V gene TRBV4-1; the D gene is possibly TRBD1 (6 bases). Germline V gene data show CDR1 as MGHRA and CDR2 as YSYEKL. The CDR3 contains 15 residues. Trimming shortened V by 4 bases and J by 7 bases, and 20 bases separated the two germline ends. The DNA of the CDR3 is TGCGCCAGCAGCCCTCAGGGGCCCCAACGCTCGGAGCAGTACTTC. Its translation: CASSPQGPQRSEQYF.

Concerning this clone: One junction end disagrees with the germline gene, perhaps due to a read error. The CDR3, as DNA: TGTGCCAGCAGCCCTCCCGACAGGGGGCGAAACACCTTC. Protein product: CASSPPDRGRNTF. This sequence joins TRBV5-1 and TRBJ1-2; TRBD1 matches 10 bases. Germline lookup yields CDR1 SGHRS and CDR2 YFSETQ. This CDR3 spans 13 amino acids.

The V and J genes are TRBV7-2 and TRBJ2-7; D perhaps matches TRBD2 (7 bases). From germline, CDR1 is SGHTA and CDR2 FQGNSA. V was pared by 4 bases and J by 0 bases, with 16 bases between. The CDR3 consists of 16 residues. Written as DNA, the CDR3 is TGTGCCAGCAGCTCCGGGGGCGGGGGCCTCTCCTACGAGCAGTACTTC. Residues: CASSSGGGGLSYEQYF.

The chain carries TRBV30 and TRBJ1-1, with a tentative D call TRBD1 (5 bases). Germline loops: CDR1 GTSNPN, CDR2 SVGIG (reference sequence). The germline V and J ends were trimmed by 3 bases and 6 bases, with 17 bases remaining between them. CDR3 length equals 14 residues. The CDR3 loop reads CAWRVREERPEAFF. CDR3 coding DNA: TGTGCCTGGAGAGTCAGGGAGGAAAGGCCTGAAGCTTTCTTT.

Only one count was recorded for this clone. The chain employs TRBV2 and TRBJ2-1, with D unclear. The CDR3 consists of 15 residues. V lost 7 bases to trimming and J lost 0 bases, with 13 bases between them. In germline, CDR1 is SNHLY, CDR2 FYNNEI. CDR3 bases: TGTGCCAGCAACCCGAACACCCGCTCCTACAATGAGCAGTTCTTC. Translation gives CASNPNTRSYNEQFF.

V and J are TRBV5-1 and TRBJ1-1; D is ambiguous. Per germline, CDR1 SGHRS and CDR2 YFSETQ. The CDR3 contains 14 residues. V was trimmed by 0 bases and J by 0 bases, leaving 6 bases between them. CDR3 bases: TGCGCCAGCAGCTTGGCACAGCTGAACACTGAAGCTTTCTTT. Translating gives CASSLAQLNTEAFF.

This chain uses TRBV12-5 with TRBJ2-1; D is unclear. CDR1 is LGHNT and CDR2 is FRNRAP in the germline V gene. The CDR3 runs 13 residues. Trimming shortened V by 3 bases and J by 5 bases, and 8 bases separated the two germline ends. The DNA for the CDR3 is TGTGCTAGTGGTTTTCTGGCTGACAATGAGCAGTTCTTC. Its protein is CASGFLADNEQFF.

J is TRBJ2-3 and V is TRBV27, with a possible D match to TRBD2 (6 bases). Between the trimmed V and J ends, which lost 4 bases and 2 bases, there was a span of 13 bases. The germline V gene has CDR1 MNHEY and CDR2 SMNVEV (reference sequence). The CDR3 sequence is 15 residues long. The CDR3 DNA sequence: TGTGCCAGCAGTTCCGGGACTTACGCCACAGATACGCAGTATTTT. Translated, it gives CASSSGTYATDTQYF.

In this sample, this clone turned up a few times. The V gene is TRBV6-6, the J gene TRBJ2-7; a possible D gene is TRBD2 (5 bases). The CDR3 contains 15 residues. Trimming took 7 bases from V and 0 from J, leaving 16 bases between them. The germline V gene has CDR1 MNHNY and CDR2 SVGAGI (reference sequence). The CDR3 bases are TGTGCCAGCAAAAAGGATGATGGGAGCTCCTACGAGCAGTACGTC. Amino acid sequence: CASKKDDGSSYEQYV.

This clone was picked up one time. The chain has TRBV10-1 and TRBJ1-4; weak D call: TRBD1 (6 bases). V gave up 6 bases and J gave up 0 bases, with 20 bases separating them. This CDR3 has 18 amino acids. Germline CDR1 reads WNHNN; CDR2 reads SYGVQD (reference sequence). Here the CDR3 reads CASRHRGFCPSTNEKLFF. CDR3 nucleotide sequence: TGCGCCAGCAGGCATAGGGGGTTCTGTCCTTCAACTAATGAAAAACTGTTTTTT.

This clone was observed a handful of times. The chain uses TRBV4-2 and TRBJ2-1, with a weak D call TRBD2 (5 bases). V was shortened by 2 bases and J by 7 bases, with 9 bases between the two germline ends. Looked up from germline, CDR1 is LGHNA and CDR2 is YNFKEQ. The CDR3 totals 13 residues. CDR3 nucleotide sequence: TGTGCCAGCAGCCAACCGGACTGGAATGAGCAGTTCTTC. Translated, it gives CASSQPDWNEQFF.

Of note for this clone: At one boundary the junction diverges from the germline segment, which might be a read error. V gene TRBV5-1 combines with J gene TRBJ1-1, with a weak D call TRBD1 (6 bases). Germline V lookup: CDR1 SGHRS, CDR2 YFSETQ. There are 13 residues in the CDR3. The CDR3 DNA follows: TGTGCCAGCAGCCCGAAGACAGGAAATAAAGCTTTCTTT. As protein: CASSPKTGNKAFF.

The chain carries TRBV7-6 and TRBJ2-3, with D possibly being TRBD1 (5 bases). V was cut by 3 bases and J by 4 bases, with 11 bases left in between. CDR3 length: 14 amino acids. Germline CDR1 SGHVS, CDR2 FNYEAQ. In DNA form, the CDR3 reads TGTGCCAGCAGCTTGGACACCGGTTCAGATACGCAGTATTTT. Translation: CASSLDTGSDTQYF.